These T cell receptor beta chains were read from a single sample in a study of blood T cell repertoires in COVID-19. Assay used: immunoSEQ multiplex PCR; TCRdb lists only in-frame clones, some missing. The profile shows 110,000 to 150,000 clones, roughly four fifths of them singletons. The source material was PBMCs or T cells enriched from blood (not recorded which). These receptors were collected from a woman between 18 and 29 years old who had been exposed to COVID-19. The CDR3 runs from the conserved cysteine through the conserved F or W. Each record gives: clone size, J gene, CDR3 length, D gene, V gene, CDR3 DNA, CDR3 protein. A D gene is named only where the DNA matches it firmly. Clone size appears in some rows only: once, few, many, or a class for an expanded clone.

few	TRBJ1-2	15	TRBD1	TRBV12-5	TGTGCTAGTGGTTTTATCCGGGACAGGGCGAGAGGCTACACCTTC	CASGFIRDRARGYTF
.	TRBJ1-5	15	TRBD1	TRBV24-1	TGTGCCACCAGTGACCCCGGACAGGGAAATCAGCCCCAGCATTTT	CATSDPGQGNQPQHF
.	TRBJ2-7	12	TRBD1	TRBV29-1	TGCAGCGTTCTTGGGACAGGGCCCGAGCAGTACTTC	CSVLGTGPEQYF
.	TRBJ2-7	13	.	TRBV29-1	TGCAGCGTTGTCAGAGACAACTTCTACGAGCAGTACTTC	CSVVRDNFYEQYF
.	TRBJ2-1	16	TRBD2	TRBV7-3	TGTGCCAGCAGCTCACCAAGCGGACTAGCGACCAATGAGCAGTTCTTC	CASSSPSGLATNEQFF
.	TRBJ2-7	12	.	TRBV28	TGTGCCAGCAGTTTGGCCGCAGGGGAGCAGTACTTC	CASSLAAGEQYF
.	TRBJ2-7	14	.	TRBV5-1	TGCGCCAGCAGTACTAGCCCGAGCTCCTACGAGCAGTACTTC	CASSTSPSSYEQYF
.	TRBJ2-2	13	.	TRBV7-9	TGTGCCAGCAGCCTACAGGAAACCGGGGAGCTGTTTTTT	CASSLQETGELFF
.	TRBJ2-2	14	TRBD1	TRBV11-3	TGTGCCAGCAGCCGTGACAGGGGCCCCGGGGAGCTGTTTTTT	CASSRDRGPGELFF
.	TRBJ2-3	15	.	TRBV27	TGTGCCAGCAGTCGCTCTAGCTGGAGCACAGATACGCAGTATTTT	CASSRSSWSTDTQYF
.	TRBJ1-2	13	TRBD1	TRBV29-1	TGCAGCGTCAGACGGACAGGGGACTATGGCTACACCTTC	CSVRRTGDYGYTF
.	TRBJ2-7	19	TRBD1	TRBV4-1	TGCGCCAGCAGCCAAAACCGGGACAGGGTACCGAGGAGCTCCTACGAGCAGTACTTC	CASSQNRDRVPRSSYEQYF
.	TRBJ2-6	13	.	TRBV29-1	TGCAGCGTTGGCCAGACTGGGGCCAACGTCCTGACTTTC	CSVGQTGANVLTF
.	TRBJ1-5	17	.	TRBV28	TGTGCCAGCATCGGAAGCGATACCCTTTATAGCAATCAGCCCCAGCATTTT	CASIGSDTLYSNQPQHF
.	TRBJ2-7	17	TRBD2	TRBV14	TGTGCCAGCAGCCAAGAAGGGGCTAGCGGGCCAACCTACGAGCAGTACTTC	CASSQEGASGPTYEQYF
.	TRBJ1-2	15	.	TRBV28	TGTGCCAGCAGTTTATTGAACAGGCCATTAAGCGGCTACACCTTC	CASSLLNRPLSGYTF
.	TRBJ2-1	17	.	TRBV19	TGTGCCAGTAGTATTGTACCTGGATGGCGGCCCTACAATGAGCAGTTCTTC	CASSIVPGWRPYNEQFF
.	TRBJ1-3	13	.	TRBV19	TGTGCCAGGGCGCAGGGGACGGGAAACACCATATATTTT	CARAQGTGNTIYF
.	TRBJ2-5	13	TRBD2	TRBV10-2	TGCGCCAGCAGGCCTACTAGCGTGGGGACCCAGTACTTC	CASRPTSVGTQYF
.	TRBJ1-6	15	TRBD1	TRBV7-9	TGTGCCAGCAGGGACAGGGGGTCCTATAATTCACCCCTCCACTTT	CASRDRGSYNSPLHF
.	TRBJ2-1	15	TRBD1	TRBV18	TGTGCCAGCTCACCGGGACAGAGCTCCTACAATGAGCAGTTCTTC	CASSPGQSSYNEQFF